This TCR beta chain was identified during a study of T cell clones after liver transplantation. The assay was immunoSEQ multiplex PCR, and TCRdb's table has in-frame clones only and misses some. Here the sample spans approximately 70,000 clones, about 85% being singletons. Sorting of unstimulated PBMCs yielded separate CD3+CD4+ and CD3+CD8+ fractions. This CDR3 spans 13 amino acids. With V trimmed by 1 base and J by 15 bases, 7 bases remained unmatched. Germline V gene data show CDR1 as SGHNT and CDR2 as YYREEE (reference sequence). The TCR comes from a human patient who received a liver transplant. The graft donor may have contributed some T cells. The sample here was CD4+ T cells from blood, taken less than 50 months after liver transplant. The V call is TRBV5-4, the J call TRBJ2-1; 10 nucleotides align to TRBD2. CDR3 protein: CASSLLSGGATFF. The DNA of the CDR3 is TGTGCCAGCAGCTTGCTCAGCGGGGGGGCAACGTTCTTC.